This TCR beta chain was identified during a study of early T cells in non-severe SARS-CoV-2 infection. The V gene's germline CDR1 is SGHDT and CDR2 YYEEEE. Trimming took off 0 bases at V and 2 bases at J, with 9 bases between the two ends. This CDR3 region has 15 residues. TCRdb independently ran MiXCR on the 5' RACE reads; one entry per CDR3 protein. The data contain 65,000 to 95,000 distinct CDR3 sequences, roughly 12% of them singletons. This clonotype originated in an adult who was a healthcare worker with PCR-confirmed SARS-CoV-2 infection or an uninfected control (not recorded which). The donor label of this sample is uncertain. The sequenced sample was whole blood, obtained at baseline. The V gene is TRBV5-6, the J gene TRBJ1-5; D unclear. In nucleotides, the CDR3 is TGTGCCAGCAGCTTGGGCGGGATGGGCAATCAGCCCCAGCATTTT. Translation: CASSLGGMGNQPQHF.